This T cell receptor beta chain was found in a study of beta chain features in type 1 diabetes. The study's findings and limits: A moderate, significant TCRB CDR3 shortening appeared in type 1 diabetes across four CD4+ subsets. For cells with high TCR expression, cDNA sequencing could yield over-representation.

There are a few counts of this clone. Its target is not known. Germline V gene data show CDR1 as GTSNPN and CDR2 as SVGIG (reference sequence). CDR3 length: 14 amino acids. Expressed TCRB transcripts were sequenced after all isolated RNA was converted to cDNA. Sequenced naive, central memory and regulatory T cell samples produced an average of roughly 3.5 million reads. TCRdb's copy holds only in-frame clones and misses some; the assay was immunoSEQ multiplex PCR. Here the sample spans some 660,000 clones, roughly 13% being singletons. Each donor gave one heparinised blood draw averaging about 116 mL. This chain uses TRBV30 with TRBJ2-3; tentatively, D is TRBD1 (6 bases). Input material: naive CD4+ T cells from blood. The receptor's source is a man aged 18 to 30 with type 1 diabetes. CDR3 region: CARDVGAETDTQYF. The CDR3 bases are TGTGCGAGGGATGTGGGGGCTGAGACAGATACGCAGTATTTT.